Below are 22 T cell receptor beta chains sequenced from a single sample in a study of CD8 T cells in ankylosing spondylitis. TCRdb independently ran MiXCR on the 5' RACE reads; one entry per CDR3 protein. Here the sample spans under 450,000 distinct CDR3 sequences, roughly 20% being singletons. The source material was blood, either unsorted or a sorted T cell fraction (not recorded which). The receptors shown here come from a male donor with ankylosing spondylitis or in good health (not recorded which).

The rearrangement joins TRBV12-3 or TRBV12-4 to TRBJ2-1; D may be TRBD1 (6 bases). This CDR3 region has 15 residues. The V end lost 0 bases, the J end lost 6 bases, and 12 bases lay between the germline ends. The CDR3 sequence: CASSLAQHRVNEQFF. The CDR3, as DNA: TGTGCCAGCAGTTTAGCGCAGCACAGGGTCAATGAGCAGTTCTTC.

This clonotype was seen a handful of times. This sequence joins TRBV29-1 and TRBJ2-3, with TRBD1 identical over 7 bases. V lost 4 bases and J lost 0; bases outside the gene matches: 7. Germline CDR1 reads SQVTM; CDR2 reads ANQGSEA. The CDR3 is 15 amino acids. The CDR3 protein is CSVGGTDDSTDTQYF. The CDR3, as DNA: TGCAGCGTTGGTGGGACAGACGATAGCACAGATACGCAGTATTTT.

Many counts were recorded for this clonotype. The V gene is TRBV29-1, the J gene TRBJ2-4; D is perhaps TRBD2 (5 bases). The CDR3 consists of 13 residues. Trimming shortened V by 6 bases and J by 5 bases, and 14 bases separated the two germline ends. Germline V gene lookup returns CDR1 SQVTM and CDR2 ANQGSEA. The CDR3 sequence is CSVRDSGENIQYF. For the CDR3, the DNA is TGCAGCGTCCGCGACTCCGGGGAAAACATTCAGTACTTC.

This sequence joins TRBV6-5 and TRBJ2-1; 7 bases agree with TRBD1. Germline V gene sequence: CDR1 MNHEY, CDR2 SVGAGI. The CDR3 totals 12 residues. Trimming cost V 10 bases and J 8 bases; bases outside gene matches: 8. The CDR3 is CATETGLDEQFF. CDR3 nucleotides: TGTGCCACCGAGACAGGGTTGGATGAGCAGTTCTTC.

The sample holds many counts of this clonotype. This chain's CDR3 is CSGRQGLSYEQYF. CDR3 DNA: TGCAGCGGGCGACAGGGCCTGTCCTACGAGCAGTACTTC. The rearrangement uses TRBV29-1 and TRBJ2-7, with 7 nucleotides matching TRBD1. V lost 7 bases and J lost 1; bases outside the gene matches: 7. Germline V lookup: CDR1 SQVTM, CDR2 ANQGSEA. The CDR3 extends over 13 amino acids.

A note on this clonotype: The junction departs from the called germline gene at one end, perhaps through a read error. V usage is TRBV12-3 or TRBV12-4 and J usage is TRBJ1-5; D ambiguous. The CDR3 loop spans 13 amino acids. CDR3 in amino acids: CASTGENNQAQHF. CDR3 nucleotides: TGTGCCAGTACTGGGGAGAACAATCAGGCCCAGCATTTT.

The sample holds a few counts of this clonotype. The chain carries TRBV28 and TRBJ2-7, with D possibly TRBD1 on 5 matching bases. The germline V gene encodes CDR1 MDHEN and CDR2 SYDVKM. The CDR3 contains 14 residues. The V gene lost 5 bases and the J gene lost 3 bases, with 14 bases spanning the gap. CDR3 sequence: CASSNRLLGYEQYF. Here the CDR3 DNA reads TGTGCCAGCAGTAACAGGCTCTTGGGCTACGAGCAGTACTTC.

The V call is TRBV12-3 or TRBV12-4, the J call TRBJ2-1; 11 bases are a match to TRBD1. The CDR3 length is 16 residues. Unmatched junction bases numbered 7, after V lost 5 bases and J lost 4 bases. The CDR3 nucleotides read TGTGCCAGCAGTCTCGGGACAGGGGGTAGGTACAATGAGCAGTTCTTC. Translation: CASSLGTGGRYNEQFF.

This clonotype showed up just a few times. The chain has TRBV25-1 and TRBJ1-2, with 12 bases matching TRBD1. There are 13 residues in the CDR3. CDR1 and CDR2 from the germline V gene are MGHDK and SYGVNS. V dropped 6 bases and J dropped 8; count of bases not matched to a gene: 4. CDR3 nucleotide sequence: TGTGCCAGCAGCGGGACAGGGGGCTGGGGCTACACCTTC. The encoded protein is CASSGTGGWGYTF.

The chain combines TRBV7-9 with TRBJ2-3; 10 bases are a match to TRBD2. Germline lookup yields CDR1 SEHNR and CDR2 FQNEAQ (reference sequence). V shed 3 bases and J 6 bases; nucleotides not matched to a gene: 3. The CDR3 covers 14 residues. DNA of the CDR3: TGTGCCAGCAGCTTTCTAGCGGGGGTGGATACGCAGTATTTT. This gives the protein CASSFLAGVDTQYF.

This rearrangement joins TRBV19 to TRBJ2-5, with TRBD1 identical over 9 bases. V shed 6 bases and J 2 bases; nucleotides not matched to a gene: 4. The CDR3 runs to 14 residues. Germline CDR1 and CDR2: LNHDA and SQIVND (reference sequence). CDR3 nucleotides: TGTGCCAGTAGCCGGACAGGGGAGCAAGAGACCCAGTACTTC. Its protein product is CASSRTGEQETQYF.

This clonotype was observed at least ten times. The V and J genes are TRBV20-1 and TRBJ2-7; 8 bases align to TRBD2. The V segment lost 6 bases and the J segment 6 bases; nucleotides outside the gene matches: 10. The CDR3 spans 13 residues. CDR1 is DFQATT, CDR2 SNEGSKA, per germline (reference sequence). The CDR3 region has the DNA TGCAGTGCAACGGGACTAGGGAGATCCGAGCAGTACTTC. Residues: CSATGLGRSEQYF.

CDR3 residues: CASVQNRGGEQYF. The CDR3 nucleotides read TGTGCCAGCGTACAAAACAGGGGCGGCGAGCAGTACTTC. The genes are TRBV2 and TRBJ2-7; the match to TRBD1 covers 7 bases. The V gene end was trimmed by 8 bases and the J gene end by 6 bases; junction bases not matched to a gene: 10. CDR3 size: 13 residues. CDR1 is SNHLY and CDR2 is FYNNEI in the germline V gene.

This clonotype was counted a few times. The chain couples TRBV7-8 to TRBJ2-7, with D maybe TRBD1 (6 bases). The CDR3 is made up of 18 amino acids. Germline V gives CDR1 SGHVS, CDR2 FQNEAQ. V was pared by 4 bases and J by 6 bases, with 28 bases between. CDR3: CASSSSITGNGAALEQYF. CDR3 nucleotide sequence: TGTGCCAGCAGCTCCTCTATTACAGGGAATGGAGCGGCCCTCGAGCAGTACTTC.

A few counts support this clonotype. The genes are TRBV4-1 and TRBJ1-2, with D uncertain. The V and J ends lost 3 bases and 6 bases respectively, with 14 bases between them. CDR1 is MGHRA and CDR2 is YSYEKL in the germline V gene. The CDR3 loop spans 14 amino acids. CDR3 loop: CASSQTPWSHGYTF. CDR3 DNA sequence: TGCGCCAGCAGCCAGACCCCTTGGTCCCATGGCTACACCTTC.

The chain's CDR3 is CASSRDSGASYEQYF. The CDR3 DNA sequence: TGCGCCAGCAGCAGGGATAGCGGGGCCTCCTACGAGCAGTACTTC. The V gene is TRBV5-1, the J gene TRBJ2-7; 8 nucleotides align to TRBD2. CDR3 length: 15 amino acids. Germline V gene data show CDR1 as SGHRS and CDR2 as YFSETQ. Trimming removed 4 bases from V and 0 bases from J; junction bases left unmatched: 6.

The chain carries TRBV29-1 and TRBJ2-2; D gene ambiguous. Trimming took 7 bases from V and 1 from J, leaving 7 bases between them. The CDR3 is 12 residues long. In germline, CDR1 is SQVTM, CDR2 ANQGSEA. This chain's CDR3 is CSALKNTGELFF. CDR3 DNA sequence: TGCAGCGCCCTCAAGAACACCGGGGAGCTGTTTTTT.

The chain carries TRBV6-5 and TRBJ2-7; 7 bases align to TRBD1. The CDR3 has 16 residues. CDR1 and CDR2 (germline): MNHEY, SVGAGI. The junction had 11 bases not matched to a gene; V was cut back by 4 bases and J by 2 bases. The CDR3 sequence: CASSLFYSQGAYEQYF. CDR3 in DNA: TGTGCCAGCAGTTTGTTTTATTCGCAGGGGGCCTACGAGCAGTACTTC.

The chain couples TRBV11-2 to TRBJ2-7, with D perhaps TRBD2 (5 bases). Per germline, CDR1 SGHAT and CDR2 FQNNGV. This CDR3 is 17 amino acids long. V dropped 3 bases and J dropped 0 bases, with 18 bases sitting between them. CDR3 bases: TGTGCCAGCAGCTTGGGAGATATGGTCCAGCTCTCCTACGAGCAGTACTTC. The encoded protein is CASSLGDMVQLSYEQYF.

This rearrangement joins TRBV5-6 to TRBJ2-7; the match to TRBD2 covers 11 bases. The CDR3 has 15 residues. Germline V gives CDR1 SGHDT, CDR2 YYEEEE. The V segment lost 4 bases and the J segment 3 bases; nucleotides outside the gene matches: 6. CDR3 in amino acids: CASSIPGLADYEQYF. The CDR3 DNA reads as TGTGCCAGCAGCATACCGGGACTAGCGGACTACGAGCAGTACTTC.

J is TRBJ2-1 and V is TRBV19; TRBD1 agrees at 8 bases. The CDR3 has 16 amino acids. The V gene's germline CDR1 is LNHDA and CDR2 SQIVND (reference sequence). After removal of 7 bases from V and 4 bases from J, the junction contained 12 bases not matched to a gene. This chain's CDR3 is CASIPTGTGPYNEQFF. The CDR3 bases are TGTGCCAGTATCCCGACAGGGACAGGCCCTTACAATGAGCAGTTCTTC.

The genes are TRBV10-2 and TRBJ2-3; D is undetermined. CDR1 and CDR2 (germline): WSHSY, SAAADI. Trimming took off 2 bases at V and 5 bases at J, with 11 bases between the two ends. The CDR3 consists of 14 residues. CDR3 amino acids: CASSETRAVDTQYF. DNA for the CDR3: TGCGCCAGCAGTGAGACAAGAGCTGTAGATACGCAGTATTTT.